The 9 T cell receptor beta chains presented below share a single source sample, sequenced in a study of cytomegalovirus exposure and HLA in healthy donors. With 60 Vbeta and 13 Jbeta primers, the PCR was carried out. Clones were sequenced by immunoSEQ multiplex PCR, and TCRdb holds only the in-frame ones, with some missing. The sample consists of about 180,000 clones, 77% of them appearing once. The specimen sequenced was PBMCs. The origin of the receptors is a woman aged 25 to 39 in good health and CMV-seropositive.

The chain combines TRBV18 with TRBJ2-1; D not resolved. The CDR3 spans 14 residues. V lost 3 bases and J 10 bases, leaving 16 bases between the germline ends. Germline CDR1 KGHSH, CDR2 LQKENI. As DNA, the CDR3 is TGTGCCAGCTCACCCCAGATGGAGCGAGAGGAGCAGTTCTTC. Its translation: CASSPQMEREEQFF.

The chain employs TRBV28 and TRBJ2-3, with 7 bases identical to TRBD2. Germline-derived CDR1 and CDR2 are MDHEN and SYDVKM. This CDR3 is 17 amino acids long. Trimming cost V 4 bases and J 0 bases; bases outside gene matches: 10. CDR3 region: CASSSEVSGTSTDTQYF. CDR3 in DNA: TGTGCCAGCAGTTCCGAAGTAAGCGGGACTAGCACAGATACGCAGTATTTT.

The rearrangement links TRBV6-5 to TRBJ2-1, with 8 bases lining up with TRBD2. J was trimmed by 4 bases and V by 7 bases; bases with no gene match: 6. Germline CDR1 MNHEY, CDR2 SVGAGI. The CDR3 has 14 amino acids. CDR3: CASTPGGGYNEQFF. In DNA form, the CDR3 reads TGTGCCAGCACCCCCGGGGGGGGATACAATGAGCAGTTCTTC.

The chain links TRBV2 to TRBJ2-3; TRBD2 matches 13 bases. This CDR3 contains 22 residues. Germline loops: CDR1 SNHLY, CDR2 FYNNEI. The V segment lost 4 bases and the J segment 2 bases; nucleotides outside the gene matches: 21. The CDR3 sequence: CASSGDRPINRLAGGYTDTQYF. In DNA form, the CDR3 reads TGTGCCAGCAGTGGGGACAGGCCCATAAATCGACTAGCGGGAGGATACACAGATACGCAGTATTTT. The full variable domain, its missing parts supplied by reference TRBV2 and TRBJ2-3, is EPEVTQTPSHQVTQMGQEVILRCVPISNHLYFYWYRQILGQKVEFLVSFYNNEISEKSEIFDDQFSVERPDGSNFTLKIRSTKLEDSAMYFCASSGDRPINRLAGGYTDTQYFGPGTRLTVL.

The chain couples TRBV29-1 to TRBJ2-3, with 7 bases lining up with TRBD2. Trimming removed 2 bases from V and 2 bases from J; junction bases left unmatched: 10. The CDR3 contains 16 residues. Germline lookup yields CDR1 SQVTM and CDR2 ANQGSEA. CDR3 region: CSVEFYLAEPTDTQYF. The CDR3, as DNA: TGCAGCGTTGAATTTTATCTAGCGGAACCCACAGATACGCAGTATTTT.

The V call is TRBV19, the J call TRBJ1-2; no firm D call. The CDR3 sequence is 12 residues long. CDR1 and CDR2 from the germline V gene are LNHDA and SQIVND (reference sequence). With 7 bases removed from V and 2 bases from J, the gap between germline ends came to 8 bases. Here the CDR3 DNA reads TGTGCCAGTAACTCGGGGAACTATGGCTACACCTTC. Its protein is CASNSGNYGYTF.

The chain couples TRBV5-1 to TRBJ1-2; tentatively, D is TRBD1 (6 bases). CDR1 SGHRS and CDR2 YFSETQ come from the germline V gene. The CDR3 is 15 amino acids. Trimming removed 4 bases from V and 6 bases from J, with 19 bases in between. CDR3 residues: CASSTPLTGLNGYTF. The CDR3 nucleotides are TGCGCCAGCAGCACGCCTCTGACAGGTCTTAATGGCTACACCTTC.

Only one count was recorded for this clone. The gene calls are TRBV5-1 and TRBJ2-2, with a tentative D call TRBD2 (5 bases). Germline V gives CDR1 SGHRS, CDR2 YFSETQ. CDR3 length equals 15 residues. V lost 3 bases and J lost 1, with 10 bases in between. The CDR3, as DNA: TGCGCCAGCAGCTCGACTACGCTGAACACCGGGGAGCTGTTTTTT. Encoded protein: CASSSTTLNTGELFF.

The chain couples TRBV28 to TRBJ2-5; the D is unclear. Trimming removed 3 bases from V and 1 base from J, with 6 bases in between. The CDR3 sequence is 13 residues long. Germline V CDR1 and CDR2: MDHEN, SYDVKM. The CDR3 bases are TGTGCCAGCAGTTTCCTCCCCCAAGAGACCCAGTACTTC. Translated, it gives CASSFLPQETQYF.